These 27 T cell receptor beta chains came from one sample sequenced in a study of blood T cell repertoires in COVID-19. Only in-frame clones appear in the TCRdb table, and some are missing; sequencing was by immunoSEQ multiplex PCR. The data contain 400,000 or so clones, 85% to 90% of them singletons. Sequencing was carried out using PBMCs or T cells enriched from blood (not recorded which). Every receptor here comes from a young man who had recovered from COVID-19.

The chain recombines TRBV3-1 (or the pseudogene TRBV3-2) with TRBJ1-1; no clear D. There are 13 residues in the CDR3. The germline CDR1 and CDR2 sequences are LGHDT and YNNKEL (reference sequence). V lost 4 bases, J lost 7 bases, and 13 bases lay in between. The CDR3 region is CASSPPGLVEAFF. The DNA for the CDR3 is TGTGCCAGCAGCCCCCCGGGTCTGGTTGAAGCTTTCTTT.

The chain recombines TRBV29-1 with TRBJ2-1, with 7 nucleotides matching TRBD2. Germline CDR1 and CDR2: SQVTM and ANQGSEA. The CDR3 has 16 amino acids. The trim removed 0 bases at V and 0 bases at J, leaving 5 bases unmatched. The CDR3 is CSVEDPGRSSYNEQFF. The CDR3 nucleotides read TGCAGCGTTGAAGATCCCGGGAGGAGCTCCTACAATGAGCAGTTCTTC.

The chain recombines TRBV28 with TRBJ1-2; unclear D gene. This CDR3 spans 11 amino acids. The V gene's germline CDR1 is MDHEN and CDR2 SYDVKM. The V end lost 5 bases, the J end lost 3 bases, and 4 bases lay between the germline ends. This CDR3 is CASSTYYGYTF. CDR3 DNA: TGTGCCAGCAGTACATACTATGGCTACACCTTC.

As DNA, the CDR3 is TGTGCCAGCAGTTTATCCGTCGGTGTTCAGCCCCAGCATTTT. This sequence encodes CASSLSVGVQPQHF. The chain employs TRBV28 and TRBJ1-5; no definite D call. V was shortened by 1 base and J by 6 bases, with 10 bases between the two germline ends. This CDR3 region has 14 residues. The germline gives CDR1 MDHEN, CDR2 SYDVKM.

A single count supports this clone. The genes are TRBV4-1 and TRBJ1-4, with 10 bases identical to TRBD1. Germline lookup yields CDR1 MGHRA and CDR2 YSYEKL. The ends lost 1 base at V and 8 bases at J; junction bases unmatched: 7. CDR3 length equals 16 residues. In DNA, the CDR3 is TGCGCCAGCAGCCAAGCCGCCGGGGGACAGGGGGAAAAACTGTTTTTT. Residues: CASSQAAGGQGEKLFF.

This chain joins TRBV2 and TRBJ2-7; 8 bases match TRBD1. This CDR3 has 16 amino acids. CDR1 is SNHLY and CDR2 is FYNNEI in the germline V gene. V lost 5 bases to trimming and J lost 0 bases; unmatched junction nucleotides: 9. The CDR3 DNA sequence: TGTGCCAGCAGTCCCCCTCGGGACAGGAGCTCCTACGAGCAGTACTTC. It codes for CASSPPRDRSSYEQYF.

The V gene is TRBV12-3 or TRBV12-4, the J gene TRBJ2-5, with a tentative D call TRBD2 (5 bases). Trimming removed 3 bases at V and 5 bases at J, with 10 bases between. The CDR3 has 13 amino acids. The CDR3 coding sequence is TGTGCCAGCAGTTTCACTAGTCCGGAGACCCAGTACTTC. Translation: CASSFTSPETQYF.

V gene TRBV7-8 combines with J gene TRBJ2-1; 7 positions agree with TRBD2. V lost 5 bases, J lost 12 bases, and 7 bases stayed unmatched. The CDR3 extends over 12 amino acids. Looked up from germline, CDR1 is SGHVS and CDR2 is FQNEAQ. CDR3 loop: CASSVQRDGQFF. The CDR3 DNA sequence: TGTGCCAGCAGCGTACAGCGGGACGGGCAGTTCTTC.

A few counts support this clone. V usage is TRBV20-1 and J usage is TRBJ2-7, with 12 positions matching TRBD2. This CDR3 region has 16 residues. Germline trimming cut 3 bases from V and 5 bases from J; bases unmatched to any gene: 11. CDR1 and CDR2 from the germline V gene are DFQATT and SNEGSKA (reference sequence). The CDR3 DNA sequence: TGCAGTGCTAGTCTACTAGCGGGAGGAACCCCCCACGAGCAGTACTTC. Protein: CSASLLAGGTPHEQYF.

The CDR3 DNA reads TGTGCCAGCAGCTTCTCAGGGTACGAGCAGTACTTC. Protein sequence: CASSFSGYEQYF. The chain couples TRBV5-6 to TRBJ2-7; D may be TRBD1 (5 bases). The V gene's germline CDR1 is SGHDT and CDR2 YYEEEE. V lost 2 bases to trimming and J lost 4 bases, with 7 bases between them. This CDR3 spans 12 amino acids.

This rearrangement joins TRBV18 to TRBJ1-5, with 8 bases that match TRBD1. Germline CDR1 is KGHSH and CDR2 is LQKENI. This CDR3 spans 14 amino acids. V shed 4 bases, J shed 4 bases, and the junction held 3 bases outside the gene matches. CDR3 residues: CASSLGQGNQPQHF. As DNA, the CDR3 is TGTGCCAGCTCACTCGGACAGGGAAATCAGCCCCAGCATTTT.

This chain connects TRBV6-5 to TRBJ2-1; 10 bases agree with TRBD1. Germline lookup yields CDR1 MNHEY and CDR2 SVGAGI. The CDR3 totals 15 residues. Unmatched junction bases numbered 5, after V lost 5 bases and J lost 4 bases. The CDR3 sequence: CASSRQGALYNEQFF. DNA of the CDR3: TGTGCCAGCAGTAGACAGGGGGCGTTGTACAATGAGCAGTTCTTC.

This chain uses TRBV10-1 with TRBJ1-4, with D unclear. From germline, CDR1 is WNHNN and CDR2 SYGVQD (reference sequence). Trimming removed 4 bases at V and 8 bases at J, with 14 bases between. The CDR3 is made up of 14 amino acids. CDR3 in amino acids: CASSVCLGEEKLFF. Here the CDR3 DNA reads TGCGCCAGCAGTGTTTGCCTGGGAGAGGAAAAACTGTTTTTT.

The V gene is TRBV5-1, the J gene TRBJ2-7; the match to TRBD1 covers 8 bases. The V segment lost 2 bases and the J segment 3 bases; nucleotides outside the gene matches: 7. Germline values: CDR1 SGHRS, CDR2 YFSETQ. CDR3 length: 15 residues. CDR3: CASSFGTGGGYEQYF. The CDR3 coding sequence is TGCGCCAGCAGCTTCGGGACAGGAGGGGGCTACGAGCAGTACTTC.

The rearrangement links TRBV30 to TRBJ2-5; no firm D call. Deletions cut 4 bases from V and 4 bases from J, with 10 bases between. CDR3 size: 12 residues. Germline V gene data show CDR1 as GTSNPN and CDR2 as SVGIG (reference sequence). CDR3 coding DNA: TGTGCCTGGAAAAACTCGGGAGAGACCCAGTACTTC. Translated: CAWKNSGETQYF.

The CDR3 DNA follows: TGTGCCATCAGTGGCCCCGGTACGCTTAGCTCCTACGAGCAGTACTTC. The encoded protein is CAISGPGTLSSYEQYF. The rearrangement joins TRBV10-3 to TRBJ2-7; D is uncertain. Germline lookup yields CDR1 ENHRY and CDR2 SYGVKD. The CDR3 extends over 16 amino acids. Trimming stripped 4 bases from V and 0 bases from J, with 16 bases between.

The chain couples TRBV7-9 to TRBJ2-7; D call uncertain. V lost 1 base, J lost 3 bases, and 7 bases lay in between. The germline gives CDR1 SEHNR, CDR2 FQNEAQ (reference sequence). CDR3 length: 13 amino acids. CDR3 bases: TGTGCCAGCAGCTTAGGACTCTTCTACGAGCAGTACTTC. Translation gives CASSLGLFYEQYF.

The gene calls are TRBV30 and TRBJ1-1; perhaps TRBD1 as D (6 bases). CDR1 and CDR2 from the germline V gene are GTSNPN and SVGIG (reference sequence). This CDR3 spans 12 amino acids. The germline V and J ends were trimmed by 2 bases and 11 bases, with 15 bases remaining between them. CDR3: CAWSPSQGLAFF. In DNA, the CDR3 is TGTGCCTGGAGTCCCTCCCAGGGGTTGGCTTTCTTT.

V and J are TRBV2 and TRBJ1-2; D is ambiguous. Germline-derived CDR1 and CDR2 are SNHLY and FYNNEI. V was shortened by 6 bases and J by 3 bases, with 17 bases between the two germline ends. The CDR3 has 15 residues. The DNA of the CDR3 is TGTGCCAGCAGAGAAAACTTACAGCTTTACTATGGCTACACCTTC. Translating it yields CASRENLQLYYGYTF. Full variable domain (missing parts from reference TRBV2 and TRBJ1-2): EPEVTQTPSHQVTQMGQEVILRCVPISNHLYFYWYRQILGQKVEFLVSFYNNEISEKSEIFDDQFSVERPDGSNFTLKIRSTKLEDSAMYFCASRENLQLYYGYTFGSGTRLTVV.

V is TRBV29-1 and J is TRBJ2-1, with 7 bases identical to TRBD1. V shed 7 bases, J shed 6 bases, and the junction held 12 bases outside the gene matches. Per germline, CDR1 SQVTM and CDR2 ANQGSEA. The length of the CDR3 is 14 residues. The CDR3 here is CSACSGQARNEQFF. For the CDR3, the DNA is TGCAGCGCTTGCTCCGGACAGGCCCGCAATGAGCAGTTCTTC.

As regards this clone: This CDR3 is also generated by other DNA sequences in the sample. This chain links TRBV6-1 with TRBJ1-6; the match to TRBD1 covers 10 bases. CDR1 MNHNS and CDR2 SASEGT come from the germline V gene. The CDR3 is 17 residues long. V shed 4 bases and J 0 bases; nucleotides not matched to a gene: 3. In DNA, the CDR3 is TGTGCCAGCAGTGGACAGGGGGCACTCTCCTATAATTCACCCCTCCACTTT. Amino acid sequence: CASSGQGALSYNSPLHF.

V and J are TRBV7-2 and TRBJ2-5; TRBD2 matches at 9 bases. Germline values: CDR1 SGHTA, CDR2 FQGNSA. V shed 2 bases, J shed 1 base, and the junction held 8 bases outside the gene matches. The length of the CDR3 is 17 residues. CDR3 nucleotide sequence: TGTGCCAGCAGCTTACGTTATAGCGGGGGATCCCAAGAGACCCAGTACTTC. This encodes CASSLRYSGGSQETQYF.

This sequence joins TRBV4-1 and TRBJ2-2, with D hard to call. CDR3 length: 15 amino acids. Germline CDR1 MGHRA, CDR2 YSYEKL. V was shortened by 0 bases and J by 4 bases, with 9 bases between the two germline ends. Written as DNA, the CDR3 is TGCGCCAGCAGCCAAGAAGGAGCGAGCACCGGGGAGCTGTTTTTT. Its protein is CASSQEGASTGELFF.

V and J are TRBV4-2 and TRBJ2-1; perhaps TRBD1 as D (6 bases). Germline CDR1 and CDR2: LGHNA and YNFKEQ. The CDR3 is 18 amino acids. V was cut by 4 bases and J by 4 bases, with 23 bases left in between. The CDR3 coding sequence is TGTGCCAGCAGCCCGCAGCTGGTCCACAGGGCCATATACAATGAGCAGTTCTTC. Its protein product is CASSPQLVHRAIYNEQFF.

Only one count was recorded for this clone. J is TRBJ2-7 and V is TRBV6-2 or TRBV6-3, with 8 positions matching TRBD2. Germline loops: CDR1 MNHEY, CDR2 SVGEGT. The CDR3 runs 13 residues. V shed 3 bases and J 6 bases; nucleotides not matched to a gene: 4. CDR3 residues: CASSYSRGGEQYF. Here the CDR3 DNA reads TGTGCCAGCAGTTATTCCCGGGGGGGCGAGCAGTACTTC.

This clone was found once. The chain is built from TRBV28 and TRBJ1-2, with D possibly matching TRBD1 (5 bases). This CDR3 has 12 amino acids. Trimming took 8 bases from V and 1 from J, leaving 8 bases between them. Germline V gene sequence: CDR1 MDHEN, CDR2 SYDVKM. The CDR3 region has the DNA TGTGCCAGCGGGCAGGGTAACTATGGCTACACCTTC. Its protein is CASGQGNYGYTF.

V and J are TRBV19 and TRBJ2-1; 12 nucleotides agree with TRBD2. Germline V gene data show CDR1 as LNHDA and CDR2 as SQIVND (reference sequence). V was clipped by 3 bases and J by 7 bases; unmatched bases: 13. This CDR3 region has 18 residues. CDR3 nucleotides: TGTGCCAGTAGTATCTTACCCAAGACTAGCGGGAGTGGGAATGAGCAGTTCTTC. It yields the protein CASSILPKTSGSGNEQFF.